This TCR beta chain is drawn from a study of blood T cell repertoires in COVID-19. Across the study: Donors in the United States, Italy and Spain gave samples during acute or convalescent COVID-19. Sample material is recorded as cDNA or gDNA derived from T cells, B-cell-depleted T cells, or PBMCs.

Germline assignment: CDR1 MNHNS and CDR2 SASEGT. This CDR3 has 13 residues. Per the original data handling: Estimates of nucleated cell counts were drawn from the amplification of reference gene primers. Only in-frame clones appear in the TCRdb table, and some are missing; sequencing was by immunoSEQ multiplex PCR. Clone size and the V and J calls come from that table; the DNA yielded D and trimming. Among about 14,000 clones, roughly 93% were seen once, and the ten largest hold 11% to 15%. A note on this clone: Germline and junction disagree at one end, which may indicate a read error.

The sequence was obtained from a human donor in a cohort sampled during active COVID-19. The sequenced sample was peripheral blood. The chain links TRBV6-1 to TRBJ1-5; 9 bases agree with TRBD1. The DNA for the CDR3 is TGTGCCAGCGGTGACAGGGGGAATCAGCCCCAGCATTTT. Its translation is CASGDRGNQPQHF.